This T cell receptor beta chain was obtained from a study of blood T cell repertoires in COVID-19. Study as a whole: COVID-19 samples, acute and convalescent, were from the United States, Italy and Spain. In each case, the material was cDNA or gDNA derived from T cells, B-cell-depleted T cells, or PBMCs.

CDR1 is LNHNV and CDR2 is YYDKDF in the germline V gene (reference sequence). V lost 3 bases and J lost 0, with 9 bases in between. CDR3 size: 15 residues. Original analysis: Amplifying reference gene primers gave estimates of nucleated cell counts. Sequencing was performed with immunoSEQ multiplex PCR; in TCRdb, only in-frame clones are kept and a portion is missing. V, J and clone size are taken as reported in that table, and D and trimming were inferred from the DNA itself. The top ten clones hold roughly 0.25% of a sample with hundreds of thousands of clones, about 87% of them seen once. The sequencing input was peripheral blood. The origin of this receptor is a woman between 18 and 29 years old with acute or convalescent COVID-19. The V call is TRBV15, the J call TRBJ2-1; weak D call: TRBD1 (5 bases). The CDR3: CATSSGADSYNEQFF. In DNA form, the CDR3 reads TGTGCCACCAGCAGTGGGGCGGACTCCTACAATGAGCAGTTCTTC.